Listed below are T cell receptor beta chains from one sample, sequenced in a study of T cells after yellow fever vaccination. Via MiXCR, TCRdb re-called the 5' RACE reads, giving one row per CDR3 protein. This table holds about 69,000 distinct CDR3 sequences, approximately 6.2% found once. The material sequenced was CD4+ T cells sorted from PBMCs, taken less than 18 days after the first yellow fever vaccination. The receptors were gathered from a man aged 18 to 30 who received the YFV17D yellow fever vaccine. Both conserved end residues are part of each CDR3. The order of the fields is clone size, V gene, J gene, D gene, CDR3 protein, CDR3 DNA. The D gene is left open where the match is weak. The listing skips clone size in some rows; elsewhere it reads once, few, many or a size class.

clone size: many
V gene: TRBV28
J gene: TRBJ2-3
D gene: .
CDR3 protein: CASSLLAAGQATDTQYF
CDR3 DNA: TGTGCCAGCAGTTTATTAGCAGCGGGTCAGGCCACAGATACGCAGTATTTT

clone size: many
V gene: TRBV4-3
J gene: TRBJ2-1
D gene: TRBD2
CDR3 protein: CASSQLAGGNNEQFF
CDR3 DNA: TGCGCCAGCAGCCAACTAGCGGGGGGTAACAATGAGCAGTTCTTC

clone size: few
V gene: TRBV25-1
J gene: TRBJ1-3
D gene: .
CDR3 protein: CASSEYGPSGNTIYF
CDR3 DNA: TGTGCCAGCAGTGAATATGGTCCCTCTGGAAACACCATATATTTT

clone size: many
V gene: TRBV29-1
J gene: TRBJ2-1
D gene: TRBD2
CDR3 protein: CSVESASGASYNEQFF
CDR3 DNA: TGCAGCGTTGAATCGGCTAGCGGGGCCTCCTACAATGAGCAGTTCTTC

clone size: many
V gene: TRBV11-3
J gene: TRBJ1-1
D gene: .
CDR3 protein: CASSLIQNTEAFF
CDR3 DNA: TGTGCCAGCAGCTTAATACAGAACACTGAAGCTTTCTTT

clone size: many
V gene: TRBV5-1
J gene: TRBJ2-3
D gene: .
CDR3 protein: CASSYSGPPSDTQYF
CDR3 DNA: TGCGCCAGCAGCTACTCCGGGCCCCCGAGCGATACGCAGTATTTT

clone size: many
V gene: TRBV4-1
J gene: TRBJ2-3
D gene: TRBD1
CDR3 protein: CASSQDKGQGVPDTQYF
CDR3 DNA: TGCGCCAGCAGCCAAGATAAAGGACAGGGAGTACCAGATACGCAGTATTTT

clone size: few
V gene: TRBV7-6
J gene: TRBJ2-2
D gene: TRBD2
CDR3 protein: CASSLVPGTSGAGELFF
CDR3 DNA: TGTGCCAGCAGCTTAGTCCCCGGGACTAGCGGGGCCGGGGAGCTGTTTTTT

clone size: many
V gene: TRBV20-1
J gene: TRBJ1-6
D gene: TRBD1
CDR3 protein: CSATPRQGHSPLHF
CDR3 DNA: TGCAGTGCAACTCCGAGACAGGGACATTCACCCCTCCACTTT

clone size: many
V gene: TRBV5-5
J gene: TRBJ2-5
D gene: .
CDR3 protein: CASSLFQVQETQYF
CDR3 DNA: TGTGCCAGCAGCTTGTTCCAGGTCCAAGAGACCCAGTACTTC

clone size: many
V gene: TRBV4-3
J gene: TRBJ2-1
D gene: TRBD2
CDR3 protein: CASSQPSGGRNEQFF
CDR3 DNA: TGCGCCAGCAGCCAGCCCAGCGGGGGTAGGAATGAGCAGTTCTTC

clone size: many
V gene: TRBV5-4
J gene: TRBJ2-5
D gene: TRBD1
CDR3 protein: CASSSGQGPQETQYF
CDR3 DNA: TGTGCCAGCAGCTCCGGACAGGGGCCGCAAGAGACCCAGTACTTC

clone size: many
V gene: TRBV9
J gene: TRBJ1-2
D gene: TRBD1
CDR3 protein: CASSIDRAKGGYTF
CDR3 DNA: TGTGCCAGCAGCATCGACAGGGCGAAGGGAGGCTACACCTTC

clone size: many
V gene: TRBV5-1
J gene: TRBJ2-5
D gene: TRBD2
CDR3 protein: CASSFSGGALETQYF
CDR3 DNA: TGCGCCAGCAGCTTCAGCGGGGGGGCCTTAGAGACCCAGTACTTC

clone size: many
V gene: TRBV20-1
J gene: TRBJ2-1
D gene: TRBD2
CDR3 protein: CSARGASGGGNEQFF
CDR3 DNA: TGCAGTGCTAGAGGGGCTAGCGGGGGTGGCAATGAGCAGTTCTTC

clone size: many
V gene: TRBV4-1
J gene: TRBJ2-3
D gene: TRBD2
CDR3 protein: CASSRGLAGGVQKNTQYF
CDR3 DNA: TGCGCCAGCAGCCGGGGACTAGCGGGGGGCGTCCAAAAAAATACGCAGTATTTT

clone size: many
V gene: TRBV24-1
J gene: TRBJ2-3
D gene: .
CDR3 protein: CATSDFRRGAGTDTQYF
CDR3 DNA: TGTGCCACCAGTGATTTCAGGCGGGGAGCGGGCACAGATACGCAGTATTTT

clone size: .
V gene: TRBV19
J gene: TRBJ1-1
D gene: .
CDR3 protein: CASSIRRDTEAFF
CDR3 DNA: TGTGCCAGTAGTATAAGGCGGGACACTGAAGCTTTCTTT

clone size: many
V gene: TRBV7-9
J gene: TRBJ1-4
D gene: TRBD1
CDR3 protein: CASSFGQGRGSNEKLFF
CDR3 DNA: TGTGCCAGCAGCTTCGGACAGGGGCGAGGGTCTAATGAAAAACTGTTTTTT

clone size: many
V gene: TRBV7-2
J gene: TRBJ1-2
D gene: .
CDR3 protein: CASSLDRKDGYTF
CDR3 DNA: TGTGCCAGCAGCTTAGATCGTAAGGATGGCTACACCTTC

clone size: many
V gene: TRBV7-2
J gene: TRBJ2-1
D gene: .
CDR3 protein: CASSLHRGNNNEQFF
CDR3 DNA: TGTGCCAGCAGCTTACATCGGGGGAATAACAATGAGCAGTTCTTC

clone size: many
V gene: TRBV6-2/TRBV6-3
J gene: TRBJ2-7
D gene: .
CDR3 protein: CASSYSRSSYEQYF
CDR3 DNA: TGTGCCAGCAGTTACTCTCGCTCAAGTTACGAGCAGTACTTC

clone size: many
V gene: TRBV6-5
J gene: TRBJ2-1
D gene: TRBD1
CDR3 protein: CASSYSGTEGRFF
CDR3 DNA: TGTGCCAGCAGTTACTCGGGGACAGAAGGCCGGTTCTTC

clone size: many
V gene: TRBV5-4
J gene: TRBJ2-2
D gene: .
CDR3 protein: CASSTLDGLLFF
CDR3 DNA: TGTGCCAGCAGCACCCTCGATGGGCTACTGTTTTTT

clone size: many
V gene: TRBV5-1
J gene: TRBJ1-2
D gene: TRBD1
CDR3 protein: CASSSSDRAYGYTF
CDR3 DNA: TGCGCCAGCAGCTCAAGCGACAGGGCCTATGGCTACACCTTC

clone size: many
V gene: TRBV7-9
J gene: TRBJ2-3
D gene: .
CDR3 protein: CASSLYQSTDTQYF
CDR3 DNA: TGTGCCAGCAGCTTATATCAGAGCACAGATACGCAGTATTTT

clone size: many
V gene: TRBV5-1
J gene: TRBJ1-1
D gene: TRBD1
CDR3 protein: CASSPRGQDEAFF
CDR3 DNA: TGCGCCAGCAGCCCGCGGGGACAGGATGAAGCTTTCTTT

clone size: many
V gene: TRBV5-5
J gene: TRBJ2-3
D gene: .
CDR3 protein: CASSLVSGRDTQYF
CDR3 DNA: TGTGCCAGCAGCTTGGTGTCAGGGAGGGATACGCAGTATTTT

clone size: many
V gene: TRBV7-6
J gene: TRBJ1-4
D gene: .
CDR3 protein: CASSKDWATNEKLFF
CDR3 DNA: TGTGCCAGCAGTAAGGACTGGGCAACTAATGAAAAACTGTTTTTT

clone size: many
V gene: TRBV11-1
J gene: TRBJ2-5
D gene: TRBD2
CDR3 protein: CASSHPTSGGGRGAETQYF
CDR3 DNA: TGTGCCAGCAGCCATCCGACTAGCGGGGGCGGCAGGGGTGCGGAGACCCAGTACTTC

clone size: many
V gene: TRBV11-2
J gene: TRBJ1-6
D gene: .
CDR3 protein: CASNPREKQRRSRAPLHF
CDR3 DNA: TGTGCCAGCAACCCCCGGGAAAAACAGCGGAGGTCCAGGGCACCCCTCCACTTT

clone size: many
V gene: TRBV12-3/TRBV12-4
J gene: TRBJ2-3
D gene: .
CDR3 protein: CASSFGPADTQYF
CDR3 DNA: TGTGCCAGCAGTTTCGGACCGGCAGATACGCAGTATTTT

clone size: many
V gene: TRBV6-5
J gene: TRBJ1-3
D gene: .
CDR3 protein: CASSYNRVPYTIYF
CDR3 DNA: TGTGCCAGCAGTTACAACAGGGTACCATACACCATATATTTT

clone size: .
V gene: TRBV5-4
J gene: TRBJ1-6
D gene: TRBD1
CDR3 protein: CASSLDQTGGYNSPLHF
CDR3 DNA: TGTGCCAGCAGCTTGGACCAAACAGGGGGATACAATTCACCCCTCCACTTT

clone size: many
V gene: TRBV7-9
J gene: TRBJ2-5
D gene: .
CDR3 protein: CASSLRQQETQYF
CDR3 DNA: TGTGCCAGCAGCTTAAGACAGCAAGAGACCCAGTACTTC

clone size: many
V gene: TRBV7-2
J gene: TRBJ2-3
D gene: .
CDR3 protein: CASSLAAVSTDTQYF
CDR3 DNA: TGTGCCAGCAGCTTAGCCGCGGTCAGCACAGATACGCAGTATTTT

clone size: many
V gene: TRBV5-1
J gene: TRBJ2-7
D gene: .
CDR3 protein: CASSESGASSYEQYF
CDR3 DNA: TGCGCCAGCAGTGAATCAGGGGCCAGCTCCTACGAGCAGTACTTC

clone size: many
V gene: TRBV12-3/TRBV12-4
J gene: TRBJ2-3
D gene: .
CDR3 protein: CASSSPDTQYF
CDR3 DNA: TGTGCCAGCAGTTCCCCAGATACGCAGTATTTT

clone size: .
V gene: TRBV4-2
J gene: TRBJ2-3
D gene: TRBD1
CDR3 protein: CASSPALLRQGANTQYF
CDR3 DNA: TGTGCCAGCAGCCCCGCACTCCTCCGACAGGGGGCTAATACGCAGTATTTT

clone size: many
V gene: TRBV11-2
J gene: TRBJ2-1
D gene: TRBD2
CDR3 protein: CASSPIRGEPYNEQFF
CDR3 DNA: TGTGCCAGCAGCCCAATCCGGGGGGAACCTTACAATGAGCAGTTCTTC

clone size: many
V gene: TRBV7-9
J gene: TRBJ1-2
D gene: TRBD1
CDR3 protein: CASSPYRGRMKGYTF
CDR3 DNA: TGTGCCAGCAGCCCCTACAGGGGGCGAATGAAAGGCTACACCTTC

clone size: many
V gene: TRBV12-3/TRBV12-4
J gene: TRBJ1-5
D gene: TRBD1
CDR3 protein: CASGGQWDQPQHF
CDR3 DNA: TGTGCCAGCGGGGGACAGTGGGACCAGCCCCAGCATTTT

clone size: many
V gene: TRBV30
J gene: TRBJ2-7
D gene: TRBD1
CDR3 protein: CAWSAGQGAIGSYEQYF
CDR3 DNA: TGTGCCTGGAGTGCCGGACAGGGGGCGATAGGATCCTACGAGCAGTACTTC

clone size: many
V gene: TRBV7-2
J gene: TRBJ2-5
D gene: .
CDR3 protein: CASSSTSRETQYF
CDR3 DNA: TGTGCCAGCAGCTCAACTAGTAGAGAGACCCAGTACTTC

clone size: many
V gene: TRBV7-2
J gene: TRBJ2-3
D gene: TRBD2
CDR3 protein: CASSSYGTSGTDTQYF
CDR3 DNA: TGTGCCAGCAGCTCGTACGGGACTAGCGGCACAGATACGCAGTATTTT

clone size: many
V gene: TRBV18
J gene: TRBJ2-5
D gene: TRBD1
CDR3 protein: CASSFRQGGETQYF
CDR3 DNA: TGTGCCAGCTCGTTCAGACAGGGTGGAGAGACCCAGTACTTC

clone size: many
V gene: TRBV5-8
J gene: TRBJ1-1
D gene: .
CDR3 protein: CASSGRGSQISGVTEAFF
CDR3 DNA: TGTGCCAGCAGCGGGAGGGGGTCACAGATTTCTGGGGTCACTGAAGCTTTCTTT

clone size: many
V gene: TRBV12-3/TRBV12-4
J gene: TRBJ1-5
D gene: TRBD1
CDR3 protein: CASSNSPPNRGNQPQHF
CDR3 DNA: TGTGCCAGCAGTAACTCTCCACCAAACAGGGGGAATCAGCCCCAGCATTTT

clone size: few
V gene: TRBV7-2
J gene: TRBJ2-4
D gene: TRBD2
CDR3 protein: CASSRLAGGLAKNIQYF
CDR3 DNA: TGTGCCAGCAGCAGGCTAGCGGGGGGGCTTGCCAAAAACATTCAGTACTTC

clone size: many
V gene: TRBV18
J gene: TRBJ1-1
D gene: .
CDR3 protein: CASSLVGDTEAFF
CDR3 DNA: TGTGCCAGCTCACTAGTGGGGGACACTGAAGCTTTCTTT

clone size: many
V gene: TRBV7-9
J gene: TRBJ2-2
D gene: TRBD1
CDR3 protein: CASRRQGNNGELFF
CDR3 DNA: TGTGCCAGCAGACGACAGGGGAATAACGGGGAGCTGTTTTTT

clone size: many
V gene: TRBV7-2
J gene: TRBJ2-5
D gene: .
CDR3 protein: CASSLYRGETQYF
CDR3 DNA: TGTGCCAGCAGCTTATACCGGGGAGAGACCCAGTACTTC

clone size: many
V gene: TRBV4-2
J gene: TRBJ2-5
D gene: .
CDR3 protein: CASSQDRDTGDLQETQYF
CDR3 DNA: TGTGCCAGCAGCCAAGATCGAGACACGGGGGACCTCCAAGAGACCCAGTACTTC

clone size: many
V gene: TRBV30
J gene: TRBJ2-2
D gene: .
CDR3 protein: CAWSGRAGELFF
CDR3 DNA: TGTGCCTGGAGTGGGCGGGCTGGGGAGCTGTTTTTT

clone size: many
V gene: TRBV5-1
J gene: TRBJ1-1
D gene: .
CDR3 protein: CASSLQGLSENTEAFF
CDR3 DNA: TGCGCCAGCAGCTTGCAGGGACTCTCCGAAAACACTGAAGCTTTCTTT

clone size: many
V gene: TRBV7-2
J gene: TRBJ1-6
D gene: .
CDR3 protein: CASSLRSPYNSPLHF
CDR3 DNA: TGTGCCAGCAGCTTACGGAGTCCCTATAATTCACCCCTCCACTTT

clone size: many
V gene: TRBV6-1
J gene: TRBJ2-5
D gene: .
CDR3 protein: CASSIMTGQETQYF
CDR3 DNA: TGTGCCAGCAGTATTATGACCGGGCAAGAGACCCAGTACTTC

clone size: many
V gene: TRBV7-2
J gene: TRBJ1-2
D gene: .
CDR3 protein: CASIPGTTLYGYTF
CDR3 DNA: TGTGCCAGCATACCCGGGACGACGTTATACGGCTACACCTTC

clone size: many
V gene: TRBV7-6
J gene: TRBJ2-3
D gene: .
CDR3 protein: CASSFSNRGRDTQYF
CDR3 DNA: TGTGCCAGCAGCTTTTCTAACAGAGGCCGAGATACGCAGTATTTT

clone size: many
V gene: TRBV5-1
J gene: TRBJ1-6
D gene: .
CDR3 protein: CASSLGSPLNSPLHF
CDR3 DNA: TGCGCCAGCAGCTTAGGAAGTCCTCTAAATTCACCCCTCCACTTT